Listed here are 5 T cell receptor beta chains from one sample, sequenced in a study of blood T cell repertoires in COVID-19. TCRdb's copy holds only in-frame clones and misses some; the assay was immunoSEQ multiplex PCR. The data contain approximately 300,000 clones, 89% of them singletons. The specimen sequenced was PBMCs or T cells enriched from blood (not recorded which). Every receptor here comes from a man aged 55 to 69 who had recovered from COVID-19.

This rearrangement joins TRBV5-4 to TRBJ1-2; no reliable D call. CDR1 and CDR2 from the germline V gene are SGHNT and YYREEE (reference sequence). V lost 2 bases and J lost 1, with 6 bases in between. The CDR3 loop spans 13 amino acids. In DNA, the CDR3 is TGTGCCAGCAGCTTACAGAATAACTATGGCTACACCTTC. It specifies CASSLQNNYGYTF.

The genes are TRBV5-6 and TRBJ1-1; 8 bases fit TRBD1. CDR3 size: 14 residues. Germline lookup yields CDR1 SGHDT and CDR2 YYEEEE. V trimming: 4 bases; J trimming: 9 bases; junction bases outside the gene matches: 11. CDR3 coding DNA: TGTGCCAGCAGCCCAAGGCAGCAGGGGGCGAAAGCTTTCTTT. Its translation: CASSPRQQGAKAFF.

J is TRBJ2-5 and V is TRBV7-2, with 9 positions matching TRBD1. V was pared by 3 bases and J by 5 bases, with 7 bases of the junction left unmatched. The germline CDR1 and CDR2 sequences are SGHTA and FQGNSA. CDR3 length equals 15 residues. Written as DNA, the CDR3 is TGTGCCAGCAGCTTCGGACAGGGGCCTTGGGAGACCCAGTACTTC. This translates into CASSFGQGPWETQYF.

The chain carries TRBV19 and TRBJ2-2; 11 bases line up with TRBD2. In germline, CDR1 is LNHDA, CDR2 SQIVND (reference sequence). CDR3 length: 17 residues. Trimming took 2 bases from V and 7 from J; bases not matched to a gene: 9. The CDR3 nucleotides are TGTGCCAGTAGTATATTGTATAGCGGGAGGGCCCACGGGGAGCTGTTTTTT. Its translation: CASSILYSGRAHGELFF.

The rearrangement links TRBV20-1 to TRBJ2-7; D unresolved. Looked up from germline, CDR1 is DFQATT and CDR2 is SNEGSKA (reference sequence). The CDR3 runs 11 residues. For the CDR3, the DNA is TGCAGCACGATAGAGAACTACGAGCAGTACTTC. Protein sequence: CSTIENYEQYF.